These 9 T cell receptor beta chains were all obtained from the same sample, sequenced in a study of a mutant IDH1 vaccine in newly diagnosed glioma. These receptors have no known antigen. Time point meaning: week 11, during vaccination. Every vaccination contained 300 ug of the mutant IDH1 20-mer peptide and was paired with topical imiquimod. Using immunoSEQ multiplex PCR, the repertoire was profiled, and TCRdb retains in-frame clones only, with some absent. The sample records 55,000 or so clones, around nine tenths being singletons. The material was PBMCs, obtained from a glioma patient whose treatment included an IDH1 peptide vaccine. These receptors all come from a man over 45 with glioma.

This rearrangement joins TRBV13 to TRBJ2-7; 10 bases fit TRBD2. Trimming removed 5 bases from V and 6 bases from J; junction bases left unmatched: 10. CDR1 PRHDT and CDR2 FYEKMQ come from the germline V gene (reference sequence). This CDR3 comprises 15 residues. The CDR3 DNA is TGTGCCAGCAGCATCCAGCGGGAGGGGAGAGTCGAGCAGTACTTC. As protein: CASSIQREGRVEQYF.

The chain is built from TRBV5-6 and TRBJ1-2; TRBD1 matches 7 bases. The CDR3 sequence is 15 residues long. Germline V gives CDR1 SGHDT, CDR2 YYEEEE. Trimming took 4 bases from V and 0 from J; bases not matched to a gene: 6. CDR3 sequence reads: CASSTRQGTNYGYTF. CDR3 DNA sequence: TGTGCCAGCAGCACAAGACAGGGAACTAACTATGGCTACACCTTC.

This clone has only one observation. Here the CDR3 reads CASSPQPVGGRTEAFF. CDR3 coding DNA: TGTGCCAGCTCACCACAGCCCGTAGGGGGCCGAACTGAAGCTTTCTTT. This chain uses TRBV18 with TRBJ1-1; 7 nucleotides agree with TRBD1. The length of the CDR3 is 16 residues. J was trimmed by 5 bases and V by 1 base; bases with no gene match: 10. CDR1 is KGHSH, CDR2 LQKENI, per germline. The complete variable domain, with remaining parts taken from reference TRBV18 and TRBJ1-1, reads NAGVMQNPRHLVRRRGQEARLRCSPMKGHSHVYWYRQLPEEGLKFMVYLQKENIIDESGMPKERFSAEFPKEGPSILRIQQVVRGDSAAYFCASSPQPVGGRTEAFFGQGTRLTVV.

The chain employs TRBV4-3 and TRBJ1-1, with 8 positions matching TRBD1. J gave up 3 bases and V 4 bases, and 7 bases lay outside the gene matches. The CDR3 spans 15 residues. Germline values: CDR1 LGHNA, CDR2 YSLEER. The CDR3 loop reads CASSLEAGGHTEAFF. The CDR3 DNA is TGCGCCAGCAGCCTCGAGGCAGGGGGCCACACTGAAGCTTTCTTT.

CDR3 coding DNA: TGTGCCAGCAGCCAAGAAGGAGCCGTGAAAACCTACGAGCAGTACTTC. This translates into CASSQEGAVKTYEQYF. This chain links TRBV14 with TRBJ2-7; D uncertain. Per the germline V gene, CDR1 is SGHDN and CDR2 is FVKESK. Trimming pared 0 bases from V and 2 bases from J, leaving 14 bases between. This CDR3 has 16 residues.

The chain links TRBV6-5 to TRBJ2-7, with TRBD2 identical over 7 bases. J gave up 7 bases and V 6 bases, and 9 bases lay outside the gene matches. The CDR3 runs 13 residues. The V gene's germline CDR1 is MNHEY and CDR2 SVGAGI. The CDR3, as DNA: TGTGCCAGCAGCACCCGTGTGGGAGGGGAGCAGTACTTC. It specifies CASSTRVGGEQYF.

The V and J genes are TRBV19 and TRBJ1-6, with D hard to call. V gave up 7 bases and J gave up 9 bases, with 16 bases separating them. CDR3 size: 14 residues. Per germline, CDR1 LNHDA and CDR2 SQIVND (reference sequence). CDR3 region: CASNRRAAFSPLHF. Written as DNA, the CDR3 is TGTGCCAGTAATAGAAGGGCGGCTTTTTCACCCCTCCACTTT.

J is TRBJ2-1 and V is TRBV15, with 12 nucleotides matching TRBD2. CDR3 size: 17 residues. Germline values: CDR1 LNHNV, CDR2 YYDKDF (reference sequence). V shed 4 bases and J 7 bases; nucleotides not matched to a gene: 11. The CDR3 coding sequence is TGTGCCACCAGCAAGGGACTAGCGGGCGCCTTGAAGAATGAGCAGTTCTTC. Protein product: CATSKGLAGALKNEQFF.

In this sample, this clone turned up once. The J gene is TRBJ2-7, the V gene TRBV6-5, with 7 bases fitting TRBD1. Germline V gene lookup returns CDR1 MNHEY and CDR2 SVGAGI. V shed 7 bases and J 0 bases; nucleotides not matched to a gene: 9. The CDR3 spans 15 residues. DNA for the CDR3: TGTGCCAGCAAGGGAAGGGGGCTCCTCTCCTACGAGCAGTACTTC. This sequence encodes CASKGRGLLSYEQYF.